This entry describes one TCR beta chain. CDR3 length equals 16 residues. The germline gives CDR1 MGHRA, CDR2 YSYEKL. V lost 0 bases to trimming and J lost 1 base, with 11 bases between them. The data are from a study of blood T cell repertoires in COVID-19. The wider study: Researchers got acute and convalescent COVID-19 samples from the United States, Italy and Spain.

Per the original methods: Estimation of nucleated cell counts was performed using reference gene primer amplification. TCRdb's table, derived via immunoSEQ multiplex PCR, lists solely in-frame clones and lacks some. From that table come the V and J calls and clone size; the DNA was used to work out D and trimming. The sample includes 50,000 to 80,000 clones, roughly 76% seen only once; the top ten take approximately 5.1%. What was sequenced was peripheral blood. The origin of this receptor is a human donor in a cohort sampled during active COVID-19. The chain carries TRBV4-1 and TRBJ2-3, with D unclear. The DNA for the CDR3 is TGCGCCAGCAGCCAAGACGCAATAGCCGGCACAGATACGCAGTATTTT. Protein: CASSQDAIAGTDTQYF.